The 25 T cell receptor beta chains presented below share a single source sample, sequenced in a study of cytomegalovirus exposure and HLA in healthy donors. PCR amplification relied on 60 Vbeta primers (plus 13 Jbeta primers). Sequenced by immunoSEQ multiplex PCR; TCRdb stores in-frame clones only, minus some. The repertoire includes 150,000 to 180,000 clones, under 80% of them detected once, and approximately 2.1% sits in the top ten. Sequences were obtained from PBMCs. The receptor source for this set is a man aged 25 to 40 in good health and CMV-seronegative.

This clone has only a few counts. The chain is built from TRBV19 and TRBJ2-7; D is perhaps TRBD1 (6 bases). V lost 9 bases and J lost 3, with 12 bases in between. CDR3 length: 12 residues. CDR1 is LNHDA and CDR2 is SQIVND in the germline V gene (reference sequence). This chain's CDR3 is CARGRGNYEQYF. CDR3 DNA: TGTGCCAGGGGCAGGGGAAACTACGAGCAGTACTTC.

The CDR3 nucleotides read TGTGCCACCTCCGCGGAGAGGGATCTGCCCCAGCATTTT. Its translation: CATSAERDLPQHF. V gene TRBV19 combines with J gene TRBJ1-5; D not certain. Per germline, CDR1 LNHDA and CDR2 SQIVND (reference sequence). V lost 10 bases and J lost 9, with 19 bases in between. The CDR3 is made up of 13 amino acids.

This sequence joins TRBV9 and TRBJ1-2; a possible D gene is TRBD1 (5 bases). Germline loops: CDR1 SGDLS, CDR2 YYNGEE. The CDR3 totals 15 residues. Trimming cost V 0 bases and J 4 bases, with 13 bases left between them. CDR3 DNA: TGTGCCAGCAGCGTAGCTCCGGACACTATCTATGGCTACACCTTC. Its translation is CASSVAPDTIYGYTF.

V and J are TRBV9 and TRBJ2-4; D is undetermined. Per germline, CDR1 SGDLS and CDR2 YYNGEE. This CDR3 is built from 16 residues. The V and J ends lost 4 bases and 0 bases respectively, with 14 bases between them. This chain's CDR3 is CASSPPGIGAKNIQYF. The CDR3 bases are TGTGCCAGCAGCCCTCCAGGAATTGGAGCCAAAAACATTCAGTACTTC.

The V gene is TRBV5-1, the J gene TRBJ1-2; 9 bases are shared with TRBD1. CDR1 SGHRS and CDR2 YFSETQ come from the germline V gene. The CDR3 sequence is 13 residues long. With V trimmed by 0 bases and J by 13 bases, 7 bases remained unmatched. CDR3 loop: CASSLDRGQDLTF. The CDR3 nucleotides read TGCGCCAGCAGCTTGGACAGGGGGCAGGATCTCACCTTC.

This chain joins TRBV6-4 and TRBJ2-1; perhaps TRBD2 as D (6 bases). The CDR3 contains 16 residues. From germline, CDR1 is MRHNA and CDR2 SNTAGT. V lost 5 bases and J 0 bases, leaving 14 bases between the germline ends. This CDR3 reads CASSLSGSFSYNEQFF. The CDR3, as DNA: TGTGCCAGCAGTCTTAGCGGTTCTTTCTCCTACAATGAGCAGTTCTTC.

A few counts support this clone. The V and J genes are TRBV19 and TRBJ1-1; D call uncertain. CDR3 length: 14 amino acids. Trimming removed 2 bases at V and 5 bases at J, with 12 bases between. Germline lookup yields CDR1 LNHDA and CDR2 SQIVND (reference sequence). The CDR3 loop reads CASSINSGSTEAFF. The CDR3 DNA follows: TGTGCCAGTAGTATAAATAGTGGTTCGACTGAAGCTTTCTTT. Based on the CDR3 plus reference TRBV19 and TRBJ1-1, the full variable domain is DGGITQSPKYLFRKEGQNVTLSCEQNLNHDAMYWYRQDPGQGLRLIYYSQIVNDFQKGDIAEGYSVSREKKESFPLTVTSAQKNPTAFYLCASSINSGSTEAFFGQGTRLTVV.

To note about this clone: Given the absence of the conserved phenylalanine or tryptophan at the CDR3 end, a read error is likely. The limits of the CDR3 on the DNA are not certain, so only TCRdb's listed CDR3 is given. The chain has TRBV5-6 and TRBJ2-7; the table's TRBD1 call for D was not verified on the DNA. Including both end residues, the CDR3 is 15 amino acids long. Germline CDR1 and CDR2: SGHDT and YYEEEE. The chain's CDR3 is CASSWRFRDRDKFNL.

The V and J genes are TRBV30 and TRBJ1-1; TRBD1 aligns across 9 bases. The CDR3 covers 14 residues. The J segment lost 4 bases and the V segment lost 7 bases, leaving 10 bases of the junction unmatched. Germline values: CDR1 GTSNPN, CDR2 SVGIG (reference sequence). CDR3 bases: TGTGCCTTCAGAACCTCGACAGGGGGCACTGAAGCTTTCTTT. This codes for CAFRTSTGGTEAFF.

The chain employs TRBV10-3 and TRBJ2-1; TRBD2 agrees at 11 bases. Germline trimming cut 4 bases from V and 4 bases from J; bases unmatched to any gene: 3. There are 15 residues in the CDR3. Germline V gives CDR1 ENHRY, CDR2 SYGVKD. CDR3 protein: CAISVGTSGYNEQFF. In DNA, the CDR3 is TGTGCCATCAGTGTAGGGACTAGCGGTTACAATGAGCAGTTCTTC.

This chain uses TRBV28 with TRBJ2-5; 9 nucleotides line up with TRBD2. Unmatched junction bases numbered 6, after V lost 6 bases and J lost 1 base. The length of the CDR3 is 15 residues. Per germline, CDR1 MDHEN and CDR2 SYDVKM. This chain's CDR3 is CASSPAGGGQETQYF. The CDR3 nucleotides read TGTGCCAGCAGCCCCGCGGGAGGGGGCCAAGAGACCCAGTACTTC.

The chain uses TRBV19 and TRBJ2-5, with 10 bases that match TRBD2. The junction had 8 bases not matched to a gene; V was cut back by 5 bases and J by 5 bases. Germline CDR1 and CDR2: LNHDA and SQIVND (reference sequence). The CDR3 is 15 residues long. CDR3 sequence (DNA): TGTGCCAGTAGTTTCCGGACTAGCGGTCGGGAGACCCAGTACTTC. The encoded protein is CASSFRTSGRETQYF.

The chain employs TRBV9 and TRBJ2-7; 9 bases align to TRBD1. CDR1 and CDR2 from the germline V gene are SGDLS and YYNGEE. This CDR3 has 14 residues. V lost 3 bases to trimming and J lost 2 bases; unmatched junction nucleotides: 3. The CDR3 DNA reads TGTGCCAGCAGCGCCGGGACAGGGACCTACGAGCAGTACTTC. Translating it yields CASSAGTGTYEQYF. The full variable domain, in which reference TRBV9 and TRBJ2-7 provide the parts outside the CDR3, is DSGVTQTPKHLITATGQRVTLRCSPRSGDLSVYWYQQSLDQGLQFLIQYYNGEERAKGNILERFSAQQFPDLHSELNLSSLELGDSALYFCASSAGTGTYEQYFGPGTRLTVT.

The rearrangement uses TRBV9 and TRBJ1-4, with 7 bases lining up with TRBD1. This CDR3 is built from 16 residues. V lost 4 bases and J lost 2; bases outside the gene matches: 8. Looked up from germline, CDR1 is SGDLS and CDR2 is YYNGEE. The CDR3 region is CASSQQGRMTNEKLFF. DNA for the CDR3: TGTGCCAGCAGCCAACAGGGGAGAATGACTAATGAAAAACTGTTTTTT.

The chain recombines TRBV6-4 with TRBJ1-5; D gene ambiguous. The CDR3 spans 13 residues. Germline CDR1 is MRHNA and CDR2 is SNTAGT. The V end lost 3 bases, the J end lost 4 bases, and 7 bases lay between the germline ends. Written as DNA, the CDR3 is TGTGCCAGCAGTGAGACGGGGAATCAGCCCCAGCATTTT. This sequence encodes CASSETGNQPQHF.

The CDR3 nucleotides read TGTGCCAGCAGCCTGCGGACAGGGGGAAGCAATCAGCCCCAGCATTTT. It translates to CASSLRTGGSNQPQHF. The chain employs TRBV7-2 and TRBJ1-5; 10 bases are shared with TRBD1. The CDR3 loop spans 16 amino acids. Germline V CDR1 and CDR2: SGHTA, FQGNSA. V dropped 5 bases and J dropped 1; count of bases not matched to a gene: 5. The full variable domain, in which reference TRBV7-2 and TRBJ1-5 provide the parts outside the CDR3, is GAGVSQSPSNKVTEKGKDVELRCDPISGHTALYWYRQSLGQGLEFLIYFQGNSAPDKSGLPSDRFSAERTGGSVSTLTIQRTQQEDSAVYLCASSLRTGGSNQPQHFGDGTRLSIL.

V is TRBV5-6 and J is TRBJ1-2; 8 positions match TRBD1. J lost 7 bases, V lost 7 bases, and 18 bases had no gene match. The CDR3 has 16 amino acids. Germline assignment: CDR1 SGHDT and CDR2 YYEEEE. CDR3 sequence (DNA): TGTGCCAGCGCTACGGGAAACACGGGACAGGTGGCTGGCTACACCTTC. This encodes CASATGNTGQVAGYTF.

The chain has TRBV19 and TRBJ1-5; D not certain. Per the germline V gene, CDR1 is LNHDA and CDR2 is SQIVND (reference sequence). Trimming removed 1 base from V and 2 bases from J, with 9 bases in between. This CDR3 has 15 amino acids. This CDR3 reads CASSIVAGGNQPQHF. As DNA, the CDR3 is TGTGCCAGTAGTATAGTTGCAGGCGGCAATCAGCCCCAGCATTTT. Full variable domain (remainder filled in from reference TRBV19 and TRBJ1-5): DGGITQSPKYLFRKEGQNVTLSCEQNLNHDAMYWYRQDPGQGLRLIYYSQIVNDFQKGDIAEGYSVSREKKESFPLTVTSAQKNPTAFYLCASSIVAGGNQPQHFGDGTRLSIL.

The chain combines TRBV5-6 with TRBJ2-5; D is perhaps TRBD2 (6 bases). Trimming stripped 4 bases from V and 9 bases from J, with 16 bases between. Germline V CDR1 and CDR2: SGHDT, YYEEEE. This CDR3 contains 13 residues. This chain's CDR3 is CASSPGVQVAQYF. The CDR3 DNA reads TGTGCCAGCAGCCCGGGGGTACAGGTGGCCCAGTACTTC.

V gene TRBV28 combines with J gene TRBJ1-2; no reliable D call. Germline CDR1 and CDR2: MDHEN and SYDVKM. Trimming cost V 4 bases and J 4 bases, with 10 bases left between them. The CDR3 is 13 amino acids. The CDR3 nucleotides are TGTGCCAGCAGTTCCCCTACTGGCTATGGCTACACCTTC. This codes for CASSSPTGYGYTF.

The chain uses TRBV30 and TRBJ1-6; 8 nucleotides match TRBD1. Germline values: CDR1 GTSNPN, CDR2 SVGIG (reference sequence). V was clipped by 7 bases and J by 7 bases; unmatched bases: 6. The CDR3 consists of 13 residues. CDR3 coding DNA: TGTGCCTCTTGGACAGGGAGGAATTCACCCCTCCACTTT. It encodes CASWTGRNSPLHF.

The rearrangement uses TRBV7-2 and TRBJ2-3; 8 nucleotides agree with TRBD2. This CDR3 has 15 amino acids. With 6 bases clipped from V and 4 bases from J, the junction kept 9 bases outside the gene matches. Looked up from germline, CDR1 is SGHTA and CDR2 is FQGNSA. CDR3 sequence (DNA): TGTGCCAGCAGTTTAAAGCGGGGGCCCGCAGATACGCAGTATTTT. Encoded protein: CASSLKRGPADTQYF.

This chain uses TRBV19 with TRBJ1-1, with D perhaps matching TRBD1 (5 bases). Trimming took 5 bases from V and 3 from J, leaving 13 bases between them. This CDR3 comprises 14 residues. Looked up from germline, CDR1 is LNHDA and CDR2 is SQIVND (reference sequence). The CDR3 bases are TGTGCCAGTAGTCTCAGGGTTGGGGACACTGAAGCTTTCTTT. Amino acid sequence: CASSLRVGDTEAFF.

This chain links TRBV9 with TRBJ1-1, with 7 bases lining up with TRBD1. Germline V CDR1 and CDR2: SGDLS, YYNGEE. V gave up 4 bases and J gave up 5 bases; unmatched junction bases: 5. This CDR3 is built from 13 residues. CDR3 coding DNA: TGTGCCAGCAGCTACAGGGGATTAACTGAAGCTTTCTTT. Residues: CASSYRGLTEAFF.

Written as DNA, the CDR3 is TGTGCCAGTAGTTCTCTACAGGGGAAGACCCAGTACTTC. Translation gives CASSSLQGKTQYF. The chain links TRBV19 to TRBJ2-5; 7 positions agree with TRBD1. Germline lookup yields CDR1 LNHDA and CDR2 SQIVND (reference sequence). After removal of 5 bases from V and 6 bases from J, the junction contained 6 bases not matched to a gene. This CDR3 has 13 residues.